These 16 T cell receptor beta chains originate from one sample sequenced in a study of response to subunit inactivated influenza vaccine. TCRdb ran MiXCR on the RT-PCR reads and lists one entry per CDR3 protein. This table holds 710,000 or so distinct CDR3 sequences, roughly 14% found once. Sequencing was performed on PBMCs from blood, taken about 12 days after vaccination. The receptors come from a man aged 50 to 59 who received an inactivated influenza vaccine.

The gene calls are TRBV6-1 and TRBJ2-5; 8 nucleotides match TRBD2. Germline CDR1 MNHNS, CDR2 SASEGT. The CDR3 spans 15 residues. V dropped 6 bases and J dropped 2; count of bases not matched to a gene: 8. In DNA, the CDR3 is TGTGCCAGCAGGGAGGGACTAGGGAGACAAGAGACCCAGTACTTC. This translates into CASREGLGRQETQYF.

The chain recombines TRBV20-1 with TRBJ2-3; 7 bases map to TRBD2. The CDR3 totals 15 residues. Germline CDR1 reads DFQATT; CDR2 reads SNEGSKA (reference sequence). Germline trimming cut 0 bases from V and 1 base from J; bases unmatched to any gene: 4. DNA of the CDR3: TGCAGTGCTAGAGATTTCCGGGGGGGCACAGATACGCAGTATTTT. Translating gives CSARDFRGGTDTQYF.

V gene TRBV6-2 or TRBV6-3 combines with J gene TRBJ1-1; TRBD1 is a possible D gene (6 bases). Trimming left V 3 bases short and J 1 base short, with 12 bases between. This CDR3 has 15 amino acids. Germline CDR1 reads MNHEY; CDR2 reads SVGEGT. CDR3 sequence reads: CASSYYRAGNTEAFF. The CDR3 DNA sequence: TGTGCCAGCAGTTATTACAGGGCGGGGAACACTGAAGCTTTCTTT.

Many counts were recorded for this clonotype. This rearrangement joins TRBV5-1 to TRBJ2-1; D may be TRBD1 (5 bases). Germline V gives CDR1 SGHRS, CDR2 YFSETQ. This CDR3 contains 15 residues. V lost 4 bases, J lost 2 bases, and 13 bases lay in between. In DNA, the CDR3 is TGCGCCAGCAGCAAACATAGGGGAACCTACAATGAGCAGTTCTTC. It specifies CASSKHRGTYNEQFF. Based on the CDR3 plus reference TRBV5-1 and TRBJ2-1, the full variable domain is KAGVTQTPRYLIKTRGQQVTLSCSPISGHRSVSWYQQTPGQGLQFLFEYFSETQRNKGNFPGRFSGRQFSNSRSEMNVSTLELGDSALYLCASSKHRGTYNEQFFGPGTRLTVL.

The chain links TRBV5-1 to TRBJ2-2, with D possibly being TRBD1 (6 bases). Germline V gene data show CDR1 as SGHRS and CDR2 as YFSETQ. Trimming cost V 5 bases and J 2 bases, with 13 bases left between them. The CDR3 has 15 residues. Here the CDR3 DNA reads TGCGCCAGCAGTTCGACGGGACAAAACACCGGGGAGCTGTTTTTT. Encoded protein: CASSSTGQNTGELFF.

Here the CDR3 reads CASSLRARTDTQYF. The CDR3 nucleotides read TGTGCCAGCAGTTTAAGGGCCCGCACAGATACGCAGTATTTT. The V call is TRBV27, the J call TRBJ2-3, with unresolved D. V was clipped by 2 bases and J by 1 base, with 7 bases between them. The CDR3 runs to 14 residues. From germline, CDR1 is MNHEY and CDR2 SMNVEV (reference sequence).

This clonotype was detected only a few times. The chain links TRBV20-1 to TRBJ2-1, with a weak D call TRBD1 (6 bases). Germline V gene data show CDR1 as DFQATT and CDR2 as SNEGSKA (reference sequence). V was pared by 5 bases and J by 4 bases, with 12 bases between. This CDR3 has 13 residues. This CDR3 is CSAAGTNYNEQFF. The CDR3 region has the DNA TGCAGTGCTGCCGGGACAAATTACAATGAGCAGTTCTTC.

This clonotype was detected a few times. The chain has TRBV14 and TRBJ1-2, with 8 nucleotides matching TRBD1. The CDR3 length is 14 residues. Per germline, CDR1 SGHDN and CDR2 FVKESK. With V trimmed by 4 bases and J by 6 bases, 7 bases remained unmatched. In DNA form, the CDR3 reads TGTGCCAGCAGCCTAACCGACAGGGGTCATGGCTACACCTTC. Its protein is CASSLTDRGHGYTF.

The table lists this clonotype with a few counts. V and J are TRBV20-1 and TRBJ2-1; 8 bases fit TRBD2. Per the germline V gene, CDR1 is DFQATT and CDR2 is SNEGSKA (reference sequence). The V segment lost 0 bases and the J segment 3 bases; nucleotides outside the gene matches: 7. The CDR3 covers 16 residues. CDR3 in DNA: TGCAGTGCTAGAGATCTGAGCGGGAGATACTACAATGAGCAGTTCTTC. Residues: CSARDLSGRYYNEQFF.

This chain uses TRBV15 with TRBJ2-7; 10 bases are shared with TRBD1. Trimming cost V 5 bases and J 2 bases; bases outside gene matches: 3. Germline V lookup: CDR1 LNHNV, CDR2 YYDKDF (reference sequence). This CDR3 region has 14 residues. The CDR3 here is CATSRDRGTYEQYF. CDR3 sequence (DNA): TGTGCCACCAGCCGGGACAGGGGTACCTACGAGCAGTACTTC.

The V call is TRBV19, the J call TRBJ2-2, with D possibly matching TRBD2 (6 bases). The germline gives CDR1 LNHDA, CDR2 SQIVND (reference sequence). The V end was cut by 11 bases, the J end by 1 base, with 14 bases between. The CDR3 covers 14 residues. The CDR3: CAVHTGGNTGELFF. CDR3 sequence (DNA): TGTGCCGTACATACCGGGGGGAACACCGGGGAGCTGTTTTTT.

This clonotype turned up a few times. The CDR3 region has the DNA TGTGCCAGCAGTCCCCTCCTCTCTGGGGCCAACGTCCTGACTTTC. It yields the protein CASSPLLSGANVLTF. The rearrangement uses TRBV12-3 or TRBV12-4 and TRBJ2-6; D remains ambiguous. V lost 5 bases and J 0 bases, leaving 8 bases between the germline ends. The CDR3 extends over 15 amino acids.

This clonotype came up a few times. The CDR3 here is CASSAPSATYSTDTQYF. The CDR3 DNA follows: TGTGCCAGCAGTGCCCCTTCAGCGACGTATAGCACAGATACGCAGTATTTT. J is TRBJ2-3 and V is TRBV6-2 or TRBV6-3; D is unresolved. Trimming left V 5 bases short and J 0 bases short, with 18 bases between. The CDR3 consists of 17 residues. Germline CDR1 MNHEY, CDR2 SVGEGT.

The rearrangement uses TRBV20-1 and TRBJ2-3, with D perhaps TRBD1 (6 bases). Trimming cost V 1 base and J 2 bases, with 13 bases left between them. This CDR3 comprises 15 residues. CDR1 DFQATT and CDR2 SNEGSKA come from the germline V gene (reference sequence). The CDR3 loop reads CSARALDRYTDTQYF. CDR3 sequence (DNA): TGCAGTGCTAGAGCATTGGACAGATACACAGATACGCAGTATTTT.

This clonotype showed up many times. This chain uses TRBV20-1 with TRBJ1-5, with a tentative D call TRBD1 (5 bases). Germline V gives CDR1 DFQATT, CDR2 SNEGSKA (reference sequence). This CDR3 contains 12 residues. Trimming removed 5 bases at V and 4 bases at J, with 9 bases between. CDR3 nucleotide sequence: TGCAGTGCTTTGGGGACGAATCAGCCCCAGCATTTT. Amino acid sequence: CSALGTNQPQHF.

This clonotype came up a few times. V usage is TRBV29-1 and J usage is TRBJ2-7; D not certain. This CDR3 has 11 amino acids. V lost 5 bases, J lost 1 base, and 6 bases lay in between. Germline lookup yields CDR1 SQVTM and CDR2 ANQGSEA. CDR3 loop: CSVTESYEQYF. CDR3 DNA: TGCAGCGTTACAGAGTCCTACGAGCAGTACTTC.